This TCR beta chain stems from a study of T cells after yellow fever vaccination. Study results and caveats: It was the secondary response that reached its peak faster, day 5 versus 15, but it was weaker.

TCRdb processed the 5' RACE reads anew with MiXCR; each CDR3 protein has one entry. This table holds over 110,000 distinct CDR3 sequences, about 7.7% found once. Germline assignment: CDR1 KGHDR and CDR2 SFDVKD. CDR3 length equals 15 residues. V lost 9 bases, J lost 9 bases, and 12 bases stayed unmatched. This clonotype was seen ten or more times. Its target is unknown. This chain connects TRBV24-1 to TRBJ1-6; 8 bases are shared with TRBD1. The receptor was isolated from a man aged 25 to 40 who received the YFV17D yellow fever vaccine. The sample here was CD4+ T cells sorted from PBMCs, taken 5 days after the yellow fever booster vaccination. The CDR3 nucleotides are TGTGCCACCCTTCCCCCGGGACAGGTGACTTCACCCCTCCACTTT. This codes for CATLPPGQVTSPLHF.